This T cell receptor (beta chain) was sequenced in a study of T cell repertoires in cytomegalovirus infection. Whole-study context: CMV epitopes used comprised recently identified HLA-C-restricted ones and well-studied HLA-B-restricted ones. Points from the study as a whole: It was HLA-C-restricted CMV-specific TCR beta clonotypes that dominated the response ex vivo.

MiXCR, run by TCRdb on the reads, gives a single entry per CDR3 protein. This table holds some 800,000 distinct CDR3 sequences, 29% found once. V shed 5 bases and J shed 8 bases, with 18 bases lying between them. Germline values: CDR1 SGHTA, CDR2 FQGNSA. CDR3 length equals 14 residues. Notes on this clonotype: The target antigen is unknown.

This receptor was identified in a human donor in good health (CMV status not recorded). Some clones in this sample may be carry-over from other donors' samples. The specimen was cultured CD8+ T cells from PBMCs, collected from culture after CMV antigen stimulation. V and J are TRBV7-2 and TRBJ1-2, with a tentative D call TRBD1 (6 bases). The CDR3 sequence: CASSPYGGEWGYTF. The DNA for the CDR3 is TGTGCCAGCAGCCCTTACGGGGGCGAATGGGGCTACACCTTC.